These 18 T cell receptor beta chains came from one sample sequenced in a study of neurological immune-mediated disorders. TCRdb ran MiXCR on the 5' RACE reads and lists one entry per CDR3 protein. The repertoire holds 55,000 to 65,000 distinct CDR3 sequences, less than 4% seen once, with 2.2% in the top ten. Sequencing used PBMCs. These receptors originate from a woman between 50 and 59 years old with multiple sclerosis.

This clonotype was seen at least ten times. V is TRBV7-2 and J is TRBJ1-5, with TRBD1 identical over 9 bases. V lost 2 bases to trimming and J lost 4 bases; unmatched junction nucleotides: 6. From germline, CDR1 is SGHTA and CDR2 FQGNSA. This CDR3 is built from 16 residues. The CDR3 sequence: CASSLRTGAENQPQHF. CDR3 coding DNA: TGTGCCAGCAGCTTAAGGACAGGGGCCGAAAATCAGCCCCAGCATTTT.

This clonotype has at least ten counts. This chain joins TRBV7-3 and TRBJ1-1; weak D call: TRBD1 (5 bases). Germline V CDR1 and CDR2: SGHTA, FQGTGA. Trimming left V 2 bases short and J 4 bases short, with 14 bases between. This CDR3 comprises 15 residues. The CDR3 nucleotides read TGTGCCAGCAGCTTATCGAACGGGGGGAGCACTGAAGCTTTCTTT. Translating it yields CASSLSNGGSTEAFF.

This clonotype was counted many times. The chain couples TRBV7-2 to TRBJ2-3; 7 bases line up with TRBD2. Germline V lookup: CDR1 SGHTA, CDR2 FQGNSA. The CDR3 runs to 16 residues. J gave up 2 bases and V 0 bases, and 5 bases lay outside the gene matches. CDR3: CASSLAASGHTDTQYF. CDR3 DNA sequence: TGTGCCAGCAGCTTAGCGGCTAGCGGTCACACAGATACGCAGTATTTT. Supplemented by reference TRBV7-2 and TRBJ2-3, the full variable domain reads GAGVSQSPSNKVTEKGKDVELRCDPISGHTALYWYRQSLGQGLEFLIYFQGNSAPDKSGLPSDRFSAERTGGSVSTLTIQRTQQEDSAVYLCASSLAASGHTDTQYFGPGTRLTVL.

The chain uses TRBV7-9 and TRBJ2-1, with 13 bases identical to TRBD2. CDR1 and CDR2 (germline): SEHNR, FQNEAQ (reference sequence). V lost 5 bases to trimming and J lost 9 bases; unmatched junction nucleotides: 19. The CDR3 contains 19 residues. The CDR3 region has the DNA TGTGCCAGCAGCCCCTTAAAGATTCGACCGGGACTAGCGGGATTTGAGCAGTTCTTC. Translation: CASSPLKIRPGLAGFEQFF.

This clonotype was counted many times. The rearrangement links TRBV10-3 to TRBJ2-7; D not certain. This CDR3 has 14 residues. CDR1 ENHRY and CDR2 SYGVKD come from the germline V gene. Trimming took off 0 bases at V and 2 bases at J, with 8 bases between the two ends. The DNA of the CDR3 is TGTGCCATCAGTGAGTCTAGGGTACCCTACGAGCAGTACTTC. Residues: CAISESRVPYEQYF.

This clonotype has at least ten counts. The chain carries TRBV3-1 and TRBJ1-2; D ambiguous. Germline CDR1 reads LGHDT; CDR2 reads YNNKEL (reference sequence). The CDR3 loop spans 14 amino acids. The V end was cut by 0 bases, the J end by 8 bases, with 13 bases between. CDR3 residues: CASSQEGRRGGYTF. In DNA form, the CDR3 reads TGTGCCAGCAGCCAAGAAGGCAGGCGAGGAGGCTACACCTTC.

This clonotype was detected ten times or more. V usage is TRBV7-8 and J usage is TRBJ2-7; no firm D call. The CDR3 is 12 amino acids. In germline, CDR1 is SGHVS, CDR2 FQNEAQ. V was cut by 1 base and J by 3 bases, with 4 bases left in between. The CDR3 nucleotides read TGTGCCAGCAGCTTAGATGACTACGAGCAGTACTTC. As protein: CASSLDDYEQYF.

In its sample, this clonotype was seen many times. The V gene is TRBV6-2 or TRBV6-3, the J gene TRBJ2-5; D remains ambiguous. V shed 8 bases and J shed 4 bases, with 14 bases lying between them. The germline gives CDR1 MNHEY, CDR2 SVGEGT. The CDR3 consists of 13 residues. CDR3 in DNA: TGTGCCAGCCAGGCAGCTCATCCAGAGACCCAGTACTTC. Translation gives CASQAAHPETQYF.

This clonotype was observed many times. The chain carries TRBV20-1 and TRBJ1-3; TRBD1 agrees at 10 bases. V dropped 5 bases and J dropped 4; count of bases not matched to a gene: 8. The germline V gene has CDR1 DFQATT and CDR2 SNEGSKA (reference sequence). The CDR3 loop spans 15 amino acids. Here the CDR3 reads CSASPGTGAGNTIYF. CDR3 sequence (DNA): TGCAGTGCTTCACCCGGGACAGGGGCCGGAAACACCATATATTTT.

This clonotype was recorded at least ten times. The chain employs TRBV6-2 or TRBV6-3 and TRBJ2-3; D may correspond to TRBD1 or TRBD2 (6 bases each). Trimming stripped 7 bases from V and 5 bases from J, with 13 bases between. CDR3 length: 13 amino acids. Per the germline V gene, CDR1 is MNHEY and CDR2 is SVGEGT. CDR3 protein: CASNIQGGDTQYF. The DNA for the CDR3 is TGTGCCAGCAATATACAGGGAGGAGATACGCAGTATTTT.

This clonotype occurred a few times. V gene TRBV7-2 combines with J gene TRBJ2-3, with 9 nucleotides matching TRBD2. The CDR3 covers 13 residues. V lost 5 bases and J lost 13; bases outside the gene matches: 10. Germline CDR1 SGHTA, CDR2 FQGNSA. CDR3 DNA sequence: TGTGCCAGCAGCATAGTAGCGGGAGAAGGGAAGTATTTT. This gives the protein CASSIVAGEGKYF.

At least ten counts were recorded for this clonotype. The chain carries TRBV4-3 and TRBJ2-7; D remains unclear. Germline assignment: CDR1 LGHNA and CDR2 YSLEER. This CDR3 is 13 amino acids long. V was cut by 1 base and J by 3 bases, with 7 bases left in between. CDR3 region: CASSQGVLYEQYF. CDR3 coding DNA: TGCGCCAGCAGCCAAGGAGTACTCTACGAGCAGTACTTC.

This clonotype was observed at least ten times. This chain uses TRBV5-1 with TRBJ2-7; the D gene is possibly TRBD2 (5 bases). Germline V gene sequence: CDR1 SGHRS, CDR2 YFSETQ. This CDR3 region has 15 residues. The V end lost 4 bases, the J end lost 1 base, and 15 bases lay between the germline ends. This CDR3 reads CASSPTAGGSYEQYF. CDR3 DNA sequence: TGCGCCAGCAGCCCCACGGCGGGCGGTTCCTACGAGCAGTACTTC.

This clonotype was observed at least ten times. V is TRBV20-1 and J is TRBJ2-5; 11 nucleotides align to TRBD2. The CDR3 is 16 amino acids. Germline assignment: CDR1 DFQATT and CDR2 SNEGSKA (reference sequence). The V segment lost 2 bases and the J segment 4 bases; nucleotides outside the gene matches: 9. The CDR3 region is CSARRLAGTFGETQYF. The CDR3 nucleotides read TGCAGTGCTAGACGACTAGCGGGAACTTTCGGAGAGACCCAGTACTTC.

To note about this clonotype: This may come from a read error, since a much larger clone is one base off. The V and J genes are TRBV20-1 and TRBJ2-7, with 7 bases that match TRBD1. V gave up 4 bases and J gave up 7 bases; unmatched junction bases: 10. Germline CDR1 reads DFQATT; CDR2 reads SNEGSKA (reference sequence). The CDR3 is 13 residues long. DNA for the CDR3: TGCAGTGCTACCGGAAAGGGGGCAGTGGAGCAGTACTTC. Protein sequence: CSATGKGAVEQYF.

This clonotype was recorded at least ten times. The CDR3 spells CASGPGRPGGGETQYF. CDR3 bases: TGTGCTAGTGGTCCAGGAAGACCAGGGGGCGGAGAGACCCAGTACTTC. This chain uses TRBV12-5 with TRBJ2-5; TRBD1 matches 8 bases. The germline V gene encodes CDR1 LGHNT and CDR2 FRNRAP. Trimming cost V 5 bases and J 4 bases; bases outside gene matches: 12. This CDR3 contains 16 residues.

Many counts were recorded for this clonotype. The J gene is TRBJ2-1, the V gene TRBV5-1; 9 nucleotides align to TRBD2. Per the germline V gene, CDR1 is SGHRS and CDR2 is YFSETQ. The J segment lost 9 bases and the V segment lost 4 bases, leaving 14 bases of the junction unmatched. CDR3 length: 16 amino acids. CDR3 loop: CASSAGGRARAAEQFF. CDR3 in DNA: TGCGCCAGCAGCGCGGGGGGGCGGGCTCGCGCGGCTGAGCAGTTCTTC.

This clonotype was recorded many times. This chain's CDR3 is CASSLSGSRAGELFF. The CDR3 coding sequence is TGTGCCAGCAGCTTAAGCGGGAGCAGGGCCGGGGAGCTGTTTTTT. The rearrangement joins TRBV3-1 to TRBJ2-2, with TRBD2 matching 8 bases. Germline V gene data show CDR1 as LGHDT and CDR2 as YNNKEL (reference sequence). Trimming took 5 bases from V and 6 from J; bases not matched to a gene: 8. The CDR3 covers 15 residues.